The present T cell receptor beta chain was sequenced within a study of cytomegalovirus exposure and HLA in healthy donors. Turning to the study itself: A previous analysis identified 95 million to 130 million unique TCR beta sequences derived from some 200 million T cells.

60 Vbeta and 13 Jbeta primers were used in PCR. In the original workflow: An analysis that came later counted roughly 80 million unique TCR beta chains, some 11 million shared. Sequenced by immunoSEQ multiplex PCR; TCRdb stores in-frame clones only, minus some. That table is the source of V, J and clone size, and D and trimming were worked out from the DNA. The sample lists about 140,000 clones, roughly 82% occurring once. Turning to this clone: Its antigen is not known. At one of its ends the junction is not consistent with the germline gene, which may arise from a read error.

Study-wide points: Earlier analysis looked at TCR beta V segments, and most were productive about 90% or about 30% of the time. An ancestry cluster, one associated with Asian ancestry, reportedly showed fewer N-insertions than the approximately 670-donor mean in a later analysis.

The CDR3 is 12 amino acids. Germline V CDR1 and CDR2: SGHTS, YDEGEE. This receptor was identified in a male donor in good health and CMV-seronegative. The rearrangement joins TRBV5-8 to TRBJ1-5, with a weak D call TRBD1 (5 bases). The source material was PBMCs. The CDR3 loop is CASSFGAQPQHF. The DNA of the CDR3 is TGTGCCAGTAGCTTTGGGGCTCAGCCCCAGCATTTT.